The source of this T cell receptor beta chain is a study of Ad26.COV2.S vaccination and SARS-CoV-2 variants. Background on the study: The donor participated in the COV1001 trial, in its Ad26.COV2.S arm. Ad26.COV2.S was injected intramuscularly once or twice, 56 days apart.

Comment on this clone: The antigen remains unidentified.

Study observations and caveats: Quantification of TCR breadth and depth may have yielded underestimates of total T cell responses.

Treatment: 19 received Ad26.COV2.S at low or high dose, single or two shots; a few received placebo; per-sample allocation not given. Vaccine and placebo recipients were sampled on day 63 after the first injection. This Boston cohort included adults aged 18-55 years. Germline loops: CDR1 KGHDR, CDR2 SFDVKD. This CDR3 has 16 amino acids. Trimming took off 0 bases at V and 0 bases at J, with 10 bases between the two ends. TCRdb's copy holds only in-frame clones and misses some; the assay was immunoSEQ multiplex PCR. The repertoire consists of around 300,000 clones, with about 88% occurring once and the leading ten covering around 10%.

The chain couples TRBV24-1 to TRBJ2-5; D is unresolved. The sequencing used peripheral blood, collected in a trial of Ad26.COV2.S vaccine versus placebo. The sequence was collected from a person between 18 and 65 years old who received the Ad26.COV2.S COVID-19 vaccine or a placebo. The CDR3 DNA reads TGTGCCACCAGTGATTTGGCAGGAAAAAACCAAGAGACCCAGTACTTC. Its translation: CATSDLAGKNQETQYF.